One and the same sample provided the 23 T cell receptor beta chains below, sequenced in a study of blood T cell repertoires in COVID-19. Assay: immunoSEQ multiplex PCR; the TCRdb copy retains only in-frame clones and omits some. This table holds 60,000 or so clones, approximately 80% found once. Input material: peripheral blood. The receptors come from a man aged 25 to 45 with COVID-19, enrolled during active disease.

The CDR3 loop is CASRDGLTNTEAFF. Here the CDR3 DNA reads TGTGCCAGCAGGGACGGACTAACGAACACTGAAGCTTTCTTT. The chain uses TRBV2 and TRBJ1-1; D is unclear. The CDR3 totals 14 residues. Between the trimmed V and J ends, which lost 6 bases and 1 base, there was a span of 12 bases. Per germline, CDR1 SNHLY and CDR2 FYNNEI.

The gene calls are TRBV3-1 (or the pseudogene TRBV3-2) and TRBJ2-7, with 8 positions matching TRBD2. The V and J ends lost 0 bases and 7 bases, in that order; junction bases with no gene match: 5. Germline V CDR1 and CDR2: LGHDT, YNNKEL (reference sequence). The CDR3 length is 14 residues. Written as DNA, the CDR3 is TGTGCCAGCAGCCAAGAGCAGCGGGAGAGGGAGCAGTACTTC. It is translated as CASSQEQREREQYF.

The rearrangement uses TRBV7-2 and TRBJ1-5, with D tentatively TRBD1 (5 bases). Germline V gene sequence: CDR1 SGHTA, CDR2 FQGNSA. V was pared by 5 bases and J by 7 bases, with 12 bases between. The CDR3 totals 13 residues. CDR3 residues: CASSGGTSQPQHF. The CDR3, as DNA: TGTGCCAGCAGCGGAGGGACTTCCCAGCCCCAGCATTTT.

Concerning this clone itself: Other DNA sequences in this specimen translate into the identical CDR3. This chain uses TRBV20-1 with TRBJ2-7; D ambiguous. CDR1 and CDR2 from the germline V gene are DFQATT and SNEGSKA (reference sequence). Trimming removed 3 bases from V and 2 bases from J, with 5 bases in between. CDR3 length: 11 amino acids. The CDR3, as DNA: TGCAGTGCTAGCGTAACCTACGAGCAGTACTTC. Its translation is CSASVTYEQYF.

V and J are TRBV10-3 and TRBJ2-1, with 10 positions matching TRBD2. The CDR3 consists of 13 residues. In germline, CDR1 is ENHRY, CDR2 SYGVKD. The J segment lost 10 bases and the V segment lost 2 bases, leaving 2 bases of the junction unmatched. The DNA of the CDR3 is TGTGCCATCAGTGAGAGGGGACTAGCGGAGCAGTTCTTC. Encoded protein: CAISERGLAEQFF.

Written as DNA, the CDR3 is TGTGCCAGCAGCCAACAGGGCCGGGACACTGAAGCTTTCTTT. Translation gives CASSQQGRDTEAFF. V gene TRBV6-5 combines with J gene TRBJ1-1; tentatively, D is TRBD1 (6 bases). The CDR3 has 14 residues. Trimming stripped 6 bases from V and 3 bases from J, with 14 bases between. Germline V gene lookup returns CDR1 MNHEY and CDR2 SVGAGI.

This clone was recorded a few times. One junction end does not reproduce the germline sequence, and a read error may be involved. The J gene is TRBJ2-7, the V gene TRBV7-7; possible D gene TRBD1, 5 bases. The CDR3 extends over 15 amino acids. The germline CDR1 and CDR2 sequences are SSHAT and FNYEAQ (reference sequence). The CDR3 sequence is CASSRQPTATGEQYF. CDR3 in DNA: TGTGCTAGCAGCCGACAACCGACAGCTACGGGCGAGCAGTACTTC.

The chain links TRBV5-1 to TRBJ2-7, with D perhaps matching TRBD2 (5 bases). Germline assignment: CDR1 SGHRS and CDR2 YFSETQ. The CDR3 covers 12 residues. V was pared by 7 bases and J by 5 bases, with 13 bases between. CDR3 DNA sequence: TGCGCCAGCTCGCCGGGGTCCCACGAGCAGTACTTC. Amino acids: CASSPGSHEQYF.

The V and J genes are TRBV2 and TRBJ2-4, with TRBD1 matching 9 bases. The ends lost 3 bases at V and 6 bases at J; junction bases unmatched: 3. The CDR3 loop spans 14 amino acids. The germline V gene encodes CDR1 SNHLY and CDR2 FYNNEI. CDR3 DNA sequence: TGTGCCAGCAGTGACCCGGACAGGGGAAACATTCAGTACTTC. This translates into CASSDPDRGNIQYF.

This clone was counted only a few times. In DNA, the CDR3 is TGCAGTGCTAGACACAGGGGATATCTGTTTTTT. Translating gives CSARHRGYLFF. V and J are TRBV20-1 and TRBJ1-4, with TRBD1 matching over 7 bases. Germline values: CDR1 DFQATT, CDR2 SNEGSKA (reference sequence). J lost 14 bases, V lost 2 bases, and 5 bases had no gene match. This CDR3 comprises 11 residues.

The rearrangement joins TRBV7-9 to TRBJ2-6; D is perhaps TRBD2 (6 bases). CDR3 length: 17 residues. Per the germline V gene, CDR1 is SEHNR and CDR2 is FQNEAQ (reference sequence). V lost 1 base, J lost 1 base, and 11 bases lay in between. The DNA for the CDR3 is TGTGCCAGCAGCTTAGGGTATGGGGGGTCTGGGGCCAACGTCCTGACTTTC. It translates to CASSLGYGGSGANVLTF.

This clone has just one count. This chain joins TRBV6-6 and TRBJ2-7, with 8 bases lining up with TRBD2. This CDR3 contains 16 residues. CDR1 is MNHNY, CDR2 SVGAGI, per germline (reference sequence). Unmatched junction bases numbered 14, after V lost 7 bases and J lost 3 bases. In DNA form, the CDR3 reads TGTGCCAGCATTAGCCTATGGGCGGGAGGTGACTACGAGCAGTACTTC. The encoded protein is CASISLWAGGDYEQYF.

The CDR3 region has the DNA TGCAGTGCTAGTATCAGGGGTGATCAGCCCCAGCATTTT. Its translation: CSASIRGDQPQHF. This chain uses TRBV20-1 with TRBJ1-5; perhaps TRBD1 as D (6 bases). The CDR3 loop spans 13 amino acids. The V and J ends lost 3 bases and 5 bases respectively, with 11 bases between them. The V gene's germline CDR1 is DFQATT and CDR2 SNEGSKA (reference sequence).

J is TRBJ2-7 and V is TRBV5-8; possible D gene TRBD2, 6 bases. Between the trimmed V and J ends, which lost 2 bases and 0 bases, there was a span of 9 bases. The germline V gene has CDR1 SGHTS and CDR2 YDEGEE. The CDR3 runs 14 residues. CDR3 sequence: CASSFGTGSYEQYF. In DNA, the CDR3 is TGTGCCAGCAGCTTTGGGACTGGCTCCTACGAGCAGTACTTC.

The chain links TRBV5-8 to TRBJ2-7, with no clear D. This CDR3 has 13 amino acids. Deletions cut 1 base from V and 0 bases from J, with 5 bases between. From germline, CDR1 is SGHTS and CDR2 YDEGEE. The CDR3 spells CASSLYSSYEQYF. The CDR3, as DNA: TGTGCCAGCAGCTTGTATAGCTCCTACGAGCAGTACTTC.

This clone was seen once. The chain joins TRBV4-2 to TRBJ2-2; 13 bases are a match to TRBD2. Germline CDR1 LGHNA, CDR2 YNFKEQ. CDR3 length: 18 residues. Trimming took 4 bases from V and 6 from J; bases not matched to a gene: 11. The CDR3 sequence is CASSPWGLAGHMAGELFF. CDR3 coding DNA: TGTGCCAGCAGCCCATGGGGACTAGCGGGACATATGGCCGGGGAGCTGTTTTTT.

This clone was observed once. The chain uses TRBV7-2 and TRBJ1-3; no definite D call. The length of the CDR3 is 13 residues. Germline lookup yields CDR1 SGHTA and CDR2 FQGNSA. V gave up 3 bases and J gave up 2 bases, with 5 bases separating them. The CDR3 protein is CASSFLPGNTIYF. The DNA of the CDR3 is TGTGCCAGCAGCTTTCTTCCTGGAAACACCATATATTTT.

The genes are TRBV30 and TRBJ2-7, with D possibly being TRBD1 (6 bases). There are 12 residues in the CDR3. Trimming took 2 bases from V and 9 from J, leaving 14 bases between them. CDR1 and CDR2 from the germline V gene are GTSNPN and SVGIG (reference sequence). CDR3 in DNA: TGTGCCTGGAGTCTTCAGGGGTCCGTGCAGTACTTC. It translates to CAWSLQGSVQYF.

This rearrangement joins TRBV5-6 to TRBJ2-5; D is perhaps TRBD2 (5 bases). CDR3 length: 14 amino acids. Trimming took off 2 bases at V and 3 bases at J, with 11 bases between the two ends. Germline V gene lookup returns CDR1 SGHDT and CDR2 YYEEEE. In DNA, the CDR3 is TGTGCCAGCAGCTTCCTAGCAGACGAAGAGACCCAGTACTTC. Translation: CASSFLADEETQYF.

The chain carries TRBV7-3 and TRBJ1-5; 8 nucleotides match TRBD1. CDR1 is SGHTA and CDR2 is FQGTGA in the germline V gene. The J segment lost 1 base and the V segment lost 2 bases, leaving 1 base of the junction unmatched. The length of the CDR3 is 15 residues. CDR3 region: CASSLWTGSNQPQHF. The CDR3 DNA reads TGTGCCAGCAGCTTATGGACAGGGAGCAATCAGCCCCAGCATTTT.

The CDR3 sequence is CASSGHGTGDEKLFF. In DNA form, the CDR3 reads TGTGCCAGCAGCGGACACGGGACAGGGGATGAAAAACTGTTTTTT. The V gene is TRBV7-8, the J gene TRBJ1-4; 10 bases agree with TRBD1. Germline V gene lookup returns CDR1 SGHVS and CDR2 FQNEAQ. With 5 bases clipped from V and 6 bases from J, the junction kept 6 bases outside the gene matches. The CDR3 runs to 15 residues.

This rearrangement joins TRBV24-1 to TRBJ2-2, with 10 nucleotides matching TRBD1. V lost 0 bases and J lost 3; bases outside the gene matches: 0. This CDR3 comprises 16 residues. Germline-derived CDR1 and CDR2 are KGHDR and SFDVKD. CDR3 sequence (DNA): TGTGCCACCAGTGATTTGGGACAGGGGGACACCGGGGAGCTGTTTTTT. It yields the protein CATSDLGQGDTGELFF.

The chain employs TRBV3-1 (or the pseudogene TRBV3-2) and TRBJ1-1, with 8 bases that match TRBD1. This CDR3 has 11 residues. Germline V gene sequence: CDR1 LGHDT, CDR2 YNNKEL (reference sequence). V lost 8 bases, J lost 7 bases, and 3 bases stayed unmatched. As DNA, the CDR3 is TGTGCCAGCGGACAGGGCCTTGAAGCTTTCTTT. Its translation is CASGQGLEAFF.